The rows below give T cell receptor beta chains drawn from one sample of a study of graft-versus-host responses after intestinal transplantation. Their target antigens are unknown. Clones were sequenced by immunoSEQ multiplex PCR, and TCRdb holds only the in-frame ones, with some missing. Here the sample spans some 90,000 clones, about 90% being singletons. Sequenced material: unstimulated CD8+ T cells sorted from spleen or lymph node cells, taken before transplant. All receptors derive from a human donor who was the organ donor for an intestinal transplant. Both conserved end residues are part of each CDR3. D genes are given only for firm matches. Only some rows state a clone size, as once, few, many or a class for expanded clones.

D gene	V gene	J gene	CDR3 length	clone size	CDR3 protein	CDR3 DNA
TRBD1	TRBV15	TRBJ1-2	15	.	CATSENRGRYDGYTF	TGTGCCACCAGCGAAAACAGGGGGCGGTATGATGGCTACACCTTC
.	TRBV5-4	TRBJ2-7	14	once	CASSFQGGYYEQYF	TGTGCCAGCAGCTTTCAGGGGGGATACTACGAGCAGTACTTC
.	TRBV13	TRBJ2-3	20	.	CASSLARGTYSGYSTDTQYF	TGTGCCAGCAGCCTAGCCCGCGGGACTTACAGTGGGTATAGCACAGATACGCAGTATTTT
.	TRBV13	TRBJ2-7	14	.	CASSQGLSAYEQYF	TGTGCCAGCAGCCAGGGGTTATCCGCCTACGAGCAGTACTTC
.	TRBV27	TRBJ1-2	13	once	CASSLFAYYGYTF	TGTGCCAGCAGTTTATTTGCGTACTATGGCTACACCTTC
.	TRBV19	TRBJ2-7	12	.	CASSIPNGEQYF	TGTGCCAGTAGTATCCCTAACGGCGAGCAGTACTTC
.	TRBV28	TRBJ1-5	17	.	CASSLFRELYSNQPQHF	TGTGCCAGCAGTTTATTCAGGGAACTATATAGCAATCAGCCCCAGCATTTT
TRBD1	TRBV2	TRBJ1-2	17	.	CASRGIDRGLANYGYTF	TGTGCCAGCAGGGGGATCGACAGGGGCCTCGCTAACTATGGCTACACCTTC
.	TRBV27	TRBJ2-7	12	.	CASSRRRDEQYF	TGTGCCAGCAGTCGGAGGCGGGACGAGCAGTACTTC
TRBD2	TRBV19	TRBJ2-5	15	once	CASRMTSGGEETQYF	TGTGCCAGTAGAATGACTAGCGGGGGGGAAGAGACCCAGTACTTC
.	TRBV27	TRBJ2-7	15	.	CASSYRHGSPSEQYF	TGTGCCAGCAGTTACAGGCACGGATCCCCCAGCGAGCAGTACTTC
.	TRBV19	TRBJ1-1	16	.	CASSIIREKADTEAFF	TGTGCCAGTAGTATTATCAGGGAAAAGGCGGACACTGAAGCTTTCTTT
.	TRBV27	TRBJ2-7	15	once	CASSPNSRGSYEQYF	TGTGCCAGCAGTCCCAACTCAAGGGGTAGCTACGAGCAGTACTTC